This is a list of T cell receptor beta chains from one sample in a study of cytomegalovirus exposure and HLA in healthy donors. Method: immunoSEQ multiplex PCR; TCRdb's copy keeps in-frame clones and lacks some. The top ten clones hold 11% to 15% of a sample with roughly 70,000 clones, more than 60% of them seen once. The specimen sequenced was PBMCs. The receptors shown here come from a male donor in good health and CMV-seropositive. Each CDR3 is given with its conserved first and last residue. The D gene is left open where the match is weak. The listing skips clone size in some rows; elsewhere it reads once, few, many or a size class.

clone_size: once; j_call: TRBJ2-5; v_call: TRBV11-2; d_call: TRBD2; cdr3_aa: CASTPIPTSGAQETQYF; cdr3_nt: TGTGCCAGCACCCCAATCCCCACTAGCGGGGCACAAGAGACCCAGTACTTC
clone_size: .; j_call: TRBJ2-1; v_call: TRBV11-3; d_call: .; cdr3_aa: CASSSTGPSYNEQFF; cdr3_nt: TGTGCCAGCAGCTCCACAGGTCCCTCCTACAATGAGCAGTTCTTC
clone_size: .; j_call: TRBJ2-3; v_call: TRBV6-5; d_call: .; cdr3_aa: CASSRLAASTDTQYF; cdr3_nt: TGTGCCAGCAGCCGACTGGCTGCTAGCACAGATACGCAGTATTTT
clone_size: .; j_call: TRBJ1-4; v_call: TRBV30; d_call: .; cdr3_aa: CAWSATVLNEKLFF; cdr3_nt: TGTGCCTGGAGCGCGACAGTTCTGAATGAAAAACTGTTTTTT
clone_size: few; j_call: TRBJ2-7; v_call: TRBV7-2; d_call: .; cdr3_aa: CASSLYSNYEQYF; cdr3_nt: TGTGCCAGCAGCTTATACTCGAACTACGAGCAGTACTTC
clone_size: .; j_call: TRBJ1-1; v_call: TRBV7-2; d_call: .; cdr3_aa: CASSLPLTEAFF; cdr3_nt: TGTGCCAGCAGCTTACCCCTCACTGAAGCTTTCTTT
clone_size: .; j_call: TRBJ1-2; v_call: TRBV6-5; d_call: .; cdr3_aa: CASKGTPSGGYTF; cdr3_nt: TGTGCCAGCAAGGGGACTCCCTCTGGTGGCTACACCTTC
clone_size: few; j_call: TRBJ2-1; v_call: TRBV5-1; d_call: TRBD1; cdr3_aa: CASSLLQGWDNEQFF; cdr3_nt: TGCGCCAGCAGCTTGTTACAGGGGTGGGACAATGAGCAGTTCTTC
clone_size: .; j_call: TRBJ1-1; v_call: TRBV6-5; d_call: .; cdr3_aa: CASCPGHLNTEAFF; cdr3_nt: TGTGCCAGCTGCCCGGGACACCTGAACACTGAAGCTTTCTTT
clone_size: .; j_call: TRBJ2-7; v_call: TRBV27; d_call: .; cdr3_aa: CASSFGGGRAYEQYF; cdr3_nt: TGTGCCAGCAGTTTCGGCGGAGGTAGAGCATACGAGCAGTACTTC
clone_size: .; j_call: TRBJ1-3; v_call: TRBV7-9; d_call: .; cdr3_aa: CASSRPGGSANTIYF; cdr3_nt: TGTGCCAGCAGCCGCCCGGGAGGGAGCGCAAACACCATATATTTT
clone_size: .; j_call: TRBJ2-1; v_call: TRBV29-1; d_call: .; cdr3_aa: CSVDRTGTTNEQFF; cdr3_nt: TGCAGCGTTGACAGGACAGGGACTACCAATGAGCAGTTCTTC
clone_size: .; j_call: TRBJ1-2; v_call: TRBV13; d_call: .; cdr3_aa: CASSSGGGERPTQYGYTF; cdr3_nt: TGTGCCAGCAGCTCGGGAGGAGGGGAACGACCTACTCAGTATGGCTACACCTTC
clone_size: once; j_call: TRBJ2-5; v_call: TRBV19; d_call: TRBD1; cdr3_aa: CASGKDRGQRETQYF; cdr3_nt: TGTGCCAGTGGAAAAGACAGGGGGCAACGCGAGACCCAGTACTTC
clone_size: few; j_call: TRBJ1-6; v_call: TRBV6-5; d_call: .; cdr3_aa: CASRLPGSGSPLHF; cdr3_nt: TGTGCCAGCAGATTACCGGGAAGCGGTTCACCCCTCCACTTT
clone_size: .; j_call: TRBJ2-7; v_call: TRBV5-1; d_call: TRBD2; cdr3_aa: CASRAGLADAYEQYF; cdr3_nt: TGCGCCAGCAGAGCGGGACTAGCGGACGCCTACGAGCAGTACTTC
clone_size: .; j_call: TRBJ1-1; v_call: TRBV11-2; d_call: .; cdr3_aa: CASSLGTVNTEAFF; cdr3_nt: TGTGCCAGCAGCTTAGGGACAGTGAACACTGAAGCTTTCTTT
clone_size: .; j_call: TRBJ1-1; v_call: TRBV25-1; d_call: TRBD1; cdr3_aa: CARGQQNTEAFF; cdr3_nt: TGTGCCAGGGGACAGCAGAACACTGAAGCTTTCTTT
clone_size: .; j_call: TRBJ2-2; v_call: TRBV13; d_call: .; cdr3_aa: CASSLRRGWTGELFF; cdr3_nt: TGTGCCAGCAGCTTGAGGAGGGGATGGACCGGGGAGCTGTTTTTT
clone_size: .; j_call: TRBJ2-7; v_call: TRBV18; d_call: TRBD1; cdr3_aa: CASSPGTGGYEQYF; cdr3_nt: TGTGCCAGCTCACCTGGGACAGGAGGCTACGAGCAGTACTTC
clone_size: once; j_call: TRBJ1-2; v_call: TRBV2; d_call: .; cdr3_aa: CASRQGGGIYGYTF; cdr3_nt: TGTGCCAGCCGGCAGGGAGGGGGAATTTATGGCTACACCTTC
clone_size: .; j_call: TRBJ2-7; v_call: TRBV11-2; d_call: .; cdr3_aa: CASSLSPTQQYF; cdr3_nt: TGTGCCAGCAGCTTATCCCCTACCCAGCAGTACTTC
clone_size: .; j_call: TRBJ1-6; v_call: TRBV7-2; d_call: .; cdr3_aa: CASSLIAGPRSPLHF; cdr3_nt: TGTGCCAGCAGCTTAATTGCAGGGCCCCGTTCACCCCTCCACTTT
clone_size: .; j_call: TRBJ2-2; v_call: TRBV6-5; d_call: .; cdr3_aa: CASSYLQGRTGELFF; cdr3_nt: TGTGCCAGCAGTTACTTACAGGGACGCACCGGGGAGCTGTTTTTT
clone_size: .; j_call: TRBJ2-7; v_call: TRBV28; d_call: .; cdr3_aa: CASSARTYPLNEQYF; cdr3_nt: TGTGCCAGCAGTGCCCGGACTTACCCCCTTAACGAGCAGTACTTC
clone_size: once; j_call: TRBJ1-2; v_call: TRBV5-6; d_call: TRBD1; cdr3_aa: CASSPLDRVDYGYTF; cdr3_nt: TGTGCCAGCAGCCCCTTGGACAGGGTTGACTATGGCTACACCTTC
clone_size: few; j_call: TRBJ1-1; v_call: TRBV6-5; d_call: TRBD1; cdr3_aa: CASIHRTGALEAFF; cdr3_nt: TGTGCCAGCATTCATCGGACAGGGGCCCTTGAAGCTTTCTTT
clone_size: .; j_call: TRBJ2-5; v_call: TRBV4-3; d_call: .; cdr3_aa: CASSQDWGGNQETQYF; cdr3_nt: TGCGCCAGCAGCCAAGATTGGGGAGGAAACCAAGAGACCCAGTACTTC
clone_size: once; j_call: TRBJ1-2; v_call: TRBV27; d_call: .; cdr3_aa: CASSTIRGADNYGYTF; cdr3_nt: TGTGCCAGCAGTACCATCAGGGGAGCAGACAACTATGGCTACACCTTC
clone_size: .; j_call: TRBJ2-7; v_call: TRBV7-6; d_call: .; cdr3_aa: CASSPRDTAYEQYF; cdr3_nt: TGTGCCAGCAGCCCCCGGGACACAGCTTACGAGCAGTACTTC
clone_size: .; j_call: TRBJ2-3; v_call: TRBV7-3; d_call: TRBD2; cdr3_aa: CASSLTSGAIDTQYF; cdr3_nt: TGTGCCAGCAGCTTAACAAGCGGGGCCATAGATACGCAGTATTTT